Below are 15 T cell receptor beta chains sequenced from a single sample in a study of blood T cells in healthy people across ages. Primers used in a second PCR of roughly 6 to 11 cycles were a sample-barcoded 5' primer and a J-beta primer mix. TCRdb re-analysed the 5' RACE reads in MiXCR, keeping a single row per CDR3 protein. Counted here are 600,000 to 800,000 distinct CDR3 sequences, 20% to 25% occurring once; the ten biggest clones make up 3.5% to 4%. The sequenced sample was blood. These receptors were obtained from an older man in good health.

The sample holds a few counts of this clonotype. The rearrangement joins TRBV15 to TRBJ2-4; D is perhaps TRBD2 (6 bases). The CDR3 loop spans 16 amino acids. CDR1 is LNHNV and CDR2 is YYDKDF in the germline V gene (reference sequence). Trimming pared 5 bases from V and 0 bases from J, leaving 14 bases between. CDR3 sequence reads: CATSSSTGLAKNIQYF. In DNA form, the CDR3 reads TGTGCCACCAGCTCCTCGACGGGACTAGCCAAAAACATTCAGTACTTC.

This chain connects TRBV9 to TRBJ2-5; no firm D call. With the DNA end fitting TRBJ2-1 better, the J assignment may be wrong. Germline V CDR1 and CDR2: SGDLS, YYNGEE. This CDR3 spans 13 amino acids. The CDR3 sequence: CASSVDYSNEQFF. CDR3 nucleotides: TGTGCCAGCAGCGTAGACTACTCCAATGAGCAGTTCTTC.

J is TRBJ2-3 and V is TRBV28; the D call may be TRBD1 or TRBD2 (5 bases each). The CDR3 is made up of 16 amino acids. Looked up from germline, CDR1 is MDHEN and CDR2 is SYDVKM. Between the trimmed V and J ends, which lost 4 bases and 0 bases, there was a span of 14 bases. The CDR3 sequence is CASSSGAASSTDTQYF. In nucleotides, the CDR3 is TGTGCCAGCAGTTCCGGGGCGGCTTCTAGCACAGATACGCAGTATTTT.

This clonotype was detected a few times. The CDR3 sequence is CASSQTSANTGELFF. The CDR3 region has the DNA TGTGCCAGCAGCCAGACATCCGCGAACACCGGGGAGCTGTTTTTT. The gene calls are TRBV9 and TRBJ2-2, with unresolved D. The germline V gene has CDR1 SGDLS and CDR2 YYNGEE. V gave up 4 bases and J gave up 0 bases, with 10 bases separating them. The CDR3 has 15 residues.

The chain carries TRBV6-5 and TRBJ2-5; 8 bases map to TRBD2. The junction had 8 bases not matched to a gene; V was cut back by 0 bases and J by 2 bases. The CDR3 totals 17 residues. Germline lookup yields CDR1 MNHEY and CDR2 SVGAGI. CDR3 in DNA: TGTGCCAGCAGTTACTCGAGACGGACTAGCCTACAAGAGACCCAGTACTTC. Translation: CASSYSRRTSLQETQYF.

This clonotype was seen only a few times. The chain combines TRBV27 with TRBJ2-7; 12 nucleotides agree with TRBD1. The CDR3 sequence is 14 residues long. The V gene end was trimmed by 6 bases and the J gene end by 5 bases; junction bases not matched to a gene: 5. Germline V lookup: CDR1 MNHEY, CDR2 SMNVEV (reference sequence). The CDR3 nucleotides are TGTGCCAGCAGCTCCGGGACAGGGGGCCACGAGCAGTACTTC. This translates into CASSSGTGGHEQYF.

In its sample, this clonotype was seen a few times. The chain is built from TRBV6-6 and TRBJ2-5; D is possibly TRBD2 (5 bases). Trimming left V 2 bases short and J 5 bases short, with 6 bases between. This CDR3 spans 12 amino acids. Germline V gene sequence: CDR1 MNHNY, CDR2 SVGAGI (reference sequence). CDR3 sequence: CASSYERETQYF. The DNA of the CDR3 is TGTGCCAGCAGTTACGAGCGGGAGACCCAGTACTTC.

The chain is built from TRBV20-1 and TRBJ2-6, with D hard to call. Trimming stripped 0 bases from V and 2 bases from J, with 8 bases between. The CDR3 loop spans 15 amino acids. Looked up from germline, CDR1 is DFQATT and CDR2 is SNEGSKA (reference sequence). CDR3 DNA: TGCAGTGCTAGAGATTTGGCAACTGGGGCCAACGTCCTGACTTTC. Translating gives CSARDLATGANVLTF.

V usage is TRBV3-1 and J usage is TRBJ2-2; weak D call: TRBD1 (6 bases). Trimming left V 0 bases short and J 2 bases short, with 10 bases between. CDR3 length: 16 amino acids. Germline CDR1 reads LGHDT; CDR2 reads YNNKEL (reference sequence). Here the CDR3 DNA reads TGTGCCAGCAGCCAAGAGGGGACAATTAACACCGGGGAGCTGTTTTTT. The encoded protein is CASSQEGTINTGELFF. The full variable domain, with the rest looked up from reference TRBV3-1 and TRBJ2-2, is DTAVSQTPKYLVTQMGNDKSIKCEQNLGHDTMYWYKQDSKKFLKIMFSYNNKELIINETVPNRFSPKSPDKAHLNLHINSLELGDSAVYFCASSQEGTINTGELFFGEGSRLTVL.

The chain uses TRBV27 and TRBJ1-2; D uncertain. Trimming removed 6 bases at V and 1 base at J, with 9 bases between. The CDR3 is made up of 13 amino acids. Per germline, CDR1 MNHEY and CDR2 SMNVEV (reference sequence). The CDR3 DNA sequence: TGTGCCAGCAGCCGAGGTGATAACTATGGCTACACCTTC. It translates to CASSRGDNYGYTF.

The chain uses TRBV7-9 and TRBJ2-3; D tentatively fits TRBD1 or TRBD2 (6 bases each). The CDR3 sequence is 15 residues long. Germline V lookup: CDR1 SEHNR, CDR2 FQNEAQ (reference sequence). Between the trimmed V and J ends, which lost 0 bases and 5 bases, there was a span of 12 bases. The CDR3 protein is CASSLAYGGVDTQYF. For the CDR3, the DNA is TGTGCCAGCAGCTTAGCGTACGGGGGCGTAGATACGCAGTATTTT.

This chain joins TRBV11-2 and TRBJ1-2; 10 bases line up with TRBD1. Germline trimming cut 5 bases from V and 2 bases from J; bases unmatched to any gene: 5. The CDR3 sequence is 15 residues long. The V gene's germline CDR1 is SGHAT and CDR2 FQNNGV. CDR3 in DNA: TGTGCCAGCAGCCCCGACAGGGGGCAGAACTATGGCTACACCTTC. Translated: CASSPDRGQNYGYTF.

This clonotype has only a few counts. This rearrangement joins TRBV9 to TRBJ1-1, with D unresolved. The germline gives CDR1 SGDLS, CDR2 YYNGEE. Deletions cut 0 bases from V and 0 bases from J, with 12 bases between. There are 16 residues in the CDR3. CDR3 in amino acids: CASSVESGPMNTEAFF. For the CDR3, the DNA is TGTGCCAGCAGCGTAGAATCAGGACCGATGAACACTGAAGCTTTCTTT.

This clonotype was observed at least ten times. V is TRBV20-1 and J is TRBJ2-1; D is ambiguous. CDR1 is DFQATT, CDR2 SNEGSKA, per germline (reference sequence). The CDR3 totals 15 residues. V lost 1 base, J lost 6 bases, and 16 bases lay in between. The CDR3 nucleotides are TGCAGTGCTAGAGCCCCTAATCGCGCTTTCAATGAGCAGTTCTTC. Translation: CSARAPNRAFNEQFF.

This clonotype was detected only a few times. The chain uses TRBV2 and TRBJ2-1; D possibly uses TRBD1 or TRBD2 (5 bases each). Germline V gene data show CDR1 as SNHLY and CDR2 as FYNNEI. The CDR3 has 12 residues. V was shortened by 6 bases and J by 9 bases, with 12 bases between the two germline ends. Here the CDR3 reads CASSPGPAEQFF. CDR3 DNA: TGTGCCAGCAGCCCGGGACCGGCTGAGCAGTTCTTC.